This T cell receptor (beta chain) was found in a study of read filtering for tumor transcriptome and immune sequencing. This library used roughly 400 ng RNA and molecular barcoded adaptors spanning alpha/delta and beta/gamma chains. TCRdb reanalysed the reads using MiXCR and keeps one entry per CDR3 protein. The table records approximately 38,000 distinct CDR3 sequences, roughly 13% of them present only once. The trim removed 2 bases at V and 5 bases at J, leaving 8 bases unmatched. There are 15 residues in the CDR3. The germline V gene encodes CDR1 SGHTA and CDR2 FQGTGA. Sequenced material: a population of CD138-negative cells sorted from bone marrow. This sequence was found in a donor over 35 with multiple myeloma. This sequence joins TRBV7-3 and TRBJ2-5, with TRBD2 matching over 7 bases. CDR3 protein: CASSLWRESWETQYF. CDR3 bases: TGTGCCAGCAGCTTATGGCGGGAGTCTTGGGAGACCCAGTACTTC.